This T cell receptor beta chain was captured by sequencing in a study of cytomegalovirus exposure and HLA in healthy donors. Study-wide points: Of the V segments, some could not be distinguished, including TRBV6-2 and TRBV6-3, and were excluded.

Germline loops: CDR1 SQVTM, CDR2 ANQGSEA. This CDR3 region has 13 residues. This clone was observed a few times. Its antigen is currently unknown. 13 Jbeta primers and 60 Vbeta primers were used for the PCR. Here immunoSEQ multiplex PCR was the method, and the copy in TCRdb shows in-frame clones only, minus some. This table has some 190,000 clones, about 82% appearing once. The TCR was taken from a man younger than 35 in good health and CMV-seronegative. The specimen sequenced was PBMCs. The J gene is TRBJ1-1, the V gene TRBV29-1, with TRBD1 matching 10 bases. The CDR3 reads CSVAGQGLIEAFF. The CDR3 DNA follows: TGCAGTGTGGCGGGACAGGGGCTAATAGAAGCTTTCTTT. The full variable domain, completed using reference TRBV29-1 and TRBJ1-1, is SAVISQKPSRDICQRGTSLTIQCQVDSQVTMMFWYRQQPGQSLTLIATANQGSEATYESGFVIDKFPISRPNLTFSTLTVSNMSPEDSSIYLCSVAGQGLIEAFFGQGTRLTVV.